Sequencing of this T cell receptor beta chain was carried out in a study of regulatory T cells in long-lasting Graves disease. Assembly of TCR beta libraries relied on iRepertoire HTBI primers together with Arm-PCR of CDR3 regions. In TCRdb, the multiplex PCR reads were re-called with MiXCR into one record per CDR3 protein. The data show approximately 470,000 distinct CDR3 sequences, roughly 17% seen once. Documented time point: newly diagnosed GD, antithyroid drugs for less than 3 months. Following extraction of RNA from PBMCs, that RNA was used to make the TCR library. This clonotype was detected many times. A further study also used this sample, focusing on T cells in Graves' hyperthyroidism and ophthalmopathy.

The receptor's source is a man in his forties with Graves disease. This specimen consisted of peripheral blood mononuclear cells (PBMCs), obtained at new diagnosis, from a patient treated with antithyroid drugs.

CDR3 amino acids: CASSGAIREQYF. In nucleotides, the CDR3 is TGTGCCTCGTCCGGAGCGATTCGCGAGCAGTACTTC. The chain is built from TRBV12-3 or TRBV12-4 and TRBJ2-7; no firm D call. Trimming pared 11 bases from V and 6 bases from J, leaving 17 bases between. CDR3 size: 12 residues.